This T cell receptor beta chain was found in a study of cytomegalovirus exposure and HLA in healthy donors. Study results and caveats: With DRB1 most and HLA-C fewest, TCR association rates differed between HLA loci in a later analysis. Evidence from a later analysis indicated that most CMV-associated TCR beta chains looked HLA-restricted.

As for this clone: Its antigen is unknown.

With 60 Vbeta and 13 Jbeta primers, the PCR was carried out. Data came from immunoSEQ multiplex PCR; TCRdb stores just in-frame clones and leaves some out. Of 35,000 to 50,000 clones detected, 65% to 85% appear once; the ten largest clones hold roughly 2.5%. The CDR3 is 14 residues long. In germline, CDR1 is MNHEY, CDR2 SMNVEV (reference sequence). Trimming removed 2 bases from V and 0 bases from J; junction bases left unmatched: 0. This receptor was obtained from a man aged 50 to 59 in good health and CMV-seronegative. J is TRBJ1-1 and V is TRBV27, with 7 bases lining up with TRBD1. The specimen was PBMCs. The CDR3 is CASSLRGLNTEAFF. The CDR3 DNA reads TGTGCCAGCAGTTTAAGGGGGCTGAACACTGAAGCTTTCTTT.